This T cell receptor beta chain was sequenced in a study of T cell responses to AZD1222 COVID-19 vaccine. Broader study findings: There were mostly white British donors and more females than males, and clonal diversity was possibly underestimated.

This clone was picked up one time. What it binds is not known. The V and J ends lost 0 bases and 2 bases, in that order; junction bases with no gene match: 0. This CDR3 is built from 15 residues. Per germline, CDR1 MDHEN and CDR2 SYDVKM. Produced via immunoSEQ multiplex PCR; TCRdb's table is partial and in-frame only. Here the sample spans some 150,000 clones, around nine tenths being singletons. This TCR was recovered from an adult in good health. The chain links TRBV28 to TRBJ2-1, with 8 bases lining up with TRBD2. The material was peripheral blood, obtained on day 0 of MenACWY control vaccination. The CDR3 is CASSLWREAYNEQFF. The CDR3 DNA reads as TGTGCCAGCAGTTTATGGCGGGAGGCCTACAATGAGCAGTTCTTC.